In its sample, the clone carrying this T cell receptor beta chain was seen a few times. Its antigen is undetermined. The sample comes from a study of OX40 agonist ivuxolimab in advanced cancers. Findings and limits, study-wide: Doses of 0.1 to 3.0 mg/kg were accompanied by clonal expansion of CD4+ and CD8+ blood T cells by week 6. Among expanded peripheral T cells, antigen specificity went undetermined. Relatively little clonal expansion, among the lowest observed, appeared in partial responders at 0.1-3.0 mg/kg.

TCRdb keeps only in-frame clones here, not all; method: immunoSEQ multiplex PCR. The sample has about 58,000 clones; around 83% are singletons. J gave up 2 bases and V 0 bases, and 5 bases lay outside the gene matches. The CDR3 contains 16 residues. CDR1 and CDR2 (germline): SGHDT, YYEEEE. This rearrangement joins TRBV5-6 to TRBJ1-2, with 9 bases lining up with TRBD1. The material sequenced was CD4+ or CD8+ T cells sorted from blood, taken in a trial of the OX40 agonist ivuxolimab. This receptor was taken from an adult with an advanced solid tumor such as melanoma, head and neck, liver or kidney cancer. In nucleotides, the CDR3 is TGTGCCAGCAGCTTGGCCGGGGGACAGGGCAACTATGGCTACACCTTC. It codes for CASSLAGGQGNYGYTF.